One sample yielded the 25 T cell receptor beta chains listed below, sequenced in a study of T cell repertoires in cytomegalovirus infection. Each CDR3 protein gets one entry after TCRdb re-called the reads with MiXCR. The sample yields 250,000 to 300,000 distinct CDR3 sequences, roughly an eighth seen once. The sample was PBMCs. These receptors came from a human donor in good health (CMV status not recorded). Some clones in this sample may be carry-over from other donors' samples.

The table lists this clonotype with a few counts. The J gene is TRBJ1-1, the V gene TRBV29-1, with 9 bases aligning to TRBD1. With 6 bases clipped from V and 1 base from J, the junction kept 12 bases outside the gene matches. This CDR3 has 16 amino acids. Germline CDR1 reads SQVTM; CDR2 reads ANQGSEA. This chain's CDR3 is CSVLRQGVLANTEAFF. In nucleotides, the CDR3 is TGCAGCGTCCTAAGACAGGGGGTATTGGCGAACACTGAAGCTTTCTTT.

There are many counts of this clonotype. This sequence joins TRBV28 and TRBJ2-1; 9 bases match TRBD2. The CDR3 consists of 12 residues. Per germline, CDR1 MDHEN and CDR2 SYDVKM. With 2 bases clipped from V and 14 bases from J, the junction kept 4 bases outside the gene matches. This chain's CDR3 is CASSLRGTSKFF. CDR3 sequence (DNA): TGTGCCAGCAGTTTAAGAGGGACTAGCAAGTTCTTC.

V gene TRBV20-1 combines with J gene TRBJ2-2; 7 bases line up with TRBD2. Germline V CDR1 and CDR2: DFQATT, SNEGSKA (reference sequence). The CDR3 is 15 amino acids. V gave up 5 bases and J gave up 1 base; unmatched junction bases: 7. In nucleotides, the CDR3 is TGCAGTGCTCCCCTGGGCGGGAGGAACACCGGGGAGCTGTTTTTT. It translates to CSAPLGGRNTGELFF.

V usage is TRBV15 and J usage is TRBJ1-1; D is ambiguous. The length of the CDR3 is 14 residues. CDR1 and CDR2 (germline): LNHNV, YYDKDF (reference sequence). Trimming took 1 base from V and 4 from J, leaving 10 bases between them. The CDR3 DNA reads as TGTGCCACCAGCAGAGTGGGTGGCGGCACTGAAGCTTTCTTT. Its protein is CATSRVGGGTEAFF.

In its sample, this clonotype was seen many times. This sequence joins TRBV20-1 and TRBJ2-5; D possibly corresponds to TRBD1 (6 bases). The V end lost 0 bases, the J end lost 4 bases, and 15 bases lay between the germline ends. There are 15 residues in the CDR3. Germline CDR1 reads DFQATT; CDR2 reads SNEGSKA (reference sequence). CDR3 DNA: TGCAGTGCTAGAGAAGAACAGGGCATAGGAGAGACCCAGTACTTC. Amino acids: CSAREEQGIGETQYF.

The CDR3 bases are TGTGCCAGCAGCTCTAGCGGGCGAAACAATGAGCAGTTCTTC. This sequence encodes CASSSSGRNNEQFF. This chain links TRBV11-2 with TRBJ2-1; 8 bases fit TRBD2. CDR3 length equals 14 residues. V lost 4 bases to trimming and J lost 5 bases; unmatched junction nucleotides: 4. Germline-derived CDR1 and CDR2 are SGHAT and FQNNGV.

A few counts support this clonotype. In nucleotides, the CDR3 is TGTGCCAGTAGGACATCGGGACAGGGGGGGCACGAGCAGTACTTC. This encodes CASRTSGQGGHEQYF. The chain couples TRBV19 to TRBJ2-7; TRBD1 agrees at 11 bases. The CDR3 runs to 15 residues. Germline CDR1 reads LNHDA; CDR2 reads SQIVND (reference sequence). V was clipped by 6 bases and J by 5 bases; unmatched bases: 9. Together with reference TRBV19 and TRBJ2-7, the CDR3 gives the full variable domain: DGGITQSPKYLFRKEGQNVTLSCEQNLNHDAMYWYRQDPGQGLRLIYYSQIVNDFQKGDIAEGYSVSREKKESFPLTVTSAQKNPTAFYLCASRTSGQGGHEQYFGPGTRLTVT.

There are many counts of this clonotype. V gene TRBV7-2 combines with J gene TRBJ2-3, with 12 nucleotides matching TRBD2. In germline, CDR1 is SGHTA, CDR2 FQGNSA. V shed 4 bases, J shed 2 bases, and the junction held 1 base outside the gene matches. This CDR3 contains 15 residues. CDR3: CASSSSGRDTDTQYF. Here the CDR3 DNA reads TGTGCCAGCAGCTCTAGCGGGAGGGACACAGATACGCAGTATTTT.

The rearrangement uses TRBV2 and TRBJ1-6; 9 bases align to TRBD1. There are 15 residues in the CDR3. Germline lookup yields CDR1 SNHLY and CDR2 FYNNEI. Trimming at V came to 7 bases and at J to 9 bases, leaving 10 bases not matched to a gene. CDR3 nucleotides: TGTGCCAGCACCAGCCGGGACAGGGAGGGTTCACCCCTCCACTTT. Its protein is CASTSRDREGSPLHF.

In this sample, this clonotype turned up many times. This rearrangement joins TRBV4-2 to TRBJ1-4, with TRBD1 matching 7 bases. The CDR3 spans 14 residues. V shed 5 bases, J shed 11 bases, and the junction held 11 bases outside the gene matches. Germline CDR1 is LGHNA and CDR2 is YNFKEQ. This chain's CDR3 is CASSVQRQGDKLFF. DNA of the CDR3: TGTGCCAGCAGCGTACAGCGGCAGGGGGATAAACTGTTTTTT.

The DNA for the CDR3 is TGTGCCAGCAGCTTTCGGGACTACGAGCAGTACTTC. This sequence encodes CASSFRDYEQYF. The chain has TRBV11-1 and TRBJ2-7; D is possibly TRBD2 (5 bases). The CDR3 has 12 amino acids. Germline loops: CDR1 SGHAT, CDR2 FQDESV (reference sequence). The V end was cut by 3 bases, the J end by 3 bases, with 6 bases between.

The chain combines TRBV7-9 with TRBJ1-2, with no clear D. V lost 5 bases and J lost 6, with 22 bases in between. Germline V gene lookup returns CDR1 SEHNR and CDR2 FQNEAQ (reference sequence). The CDR3 contains 16 residues. CDR3 DNA: TGTGCCAGCAGCCAAGAGCCCGGACGCGAGAGGAATGGCTACACCTTC. Its translation is CASSQEPGRERNGYTF.

The sample holds a few counts of this clonotype. The V and J genes are TRBV28 and TRBJ1-5; D is uncertain. This CDR3 comprises 14 residues. V dropped 2 bases and J dropped 7 bases, with 12 bases sitting between them. CDR1 is MDHEN, CDR2 SYDVKM, per germline. CDR3 sequence reads: CASSLRGLRQPQHF. The CDR3 DNA reads as TGTGCCAGCAGTTTAAGAGGGCTACGGCAGCCCCAGCATTTT.

V usage is TRBV20-1 and J usage is TRBJ1-1; a possible D gene is TRBD1 (5 bases). The germline gives CDR1 DFQATT, CDR2 SNEGSKA (reference sequence). The V end lost 0 bases, the J end lost 0 bases, and 23 bases lay between the germline ends. The CDR3 spans 19 residues. CDR3 sequence (DNA): TGCAGTGCTAGAGATCTGGTAGGGGCGGGGAAGACAATGAACACTGAAGCTTTCTTT. Translating gives CSARDLVGAGKTMNTEAFF.

About this clonotype itself: At one end the junction does not follow the germline gene, possibly because of a read error. The J gene is TRBJ2-5, the V gene TRBV12-3 or TRBV12-4; D perhaps matches TRBD2 (6 bases). The CDR3 runs to 13 residues. The CDR3 coding sequence is TGTGCCAGCAGTCCAGACAGACGGGAGAGCCAGTACTTC. It codes for CASSPDRRESQYF.

This clonotype was found many times. V usage is TRBV7-2 and J usage is TRBJ2-1, with D unclear. CDR1 and CDR2 (germline): SGHTA, FQGNSA. This CDR3 is 13 amino acids long. V was pared by 2 bases and J by 9 bases, with 11 bases between. CDR3 DNA: TGTGCCAGCAGCTTATTCCTCTCGGGTGAGCAGTTCTTC. Protein sequence: CASSLFLSGEQFF.

The CDR3 nucleotides read TGCAGTGCCGGACAGGGTGCAACTAATGAAAAACTGTTTTTT. Translation: CSAGQGATNEKLFF. This sequence joins TRBV20-1 and TRBJ1-4, with 8 bases that match TRBD1. V lost 6 bases, J lost 0 bases, and 3 bases stayed unmatched. The germline V gene encodes CDR1 DFQATT and CDR2 SNEGSKA (reference sequence). The CDR3 is 14 residues long.

This clonotype showed up many times. This chain joins TRBV4-1 and TRBJ1-3; 8 bases agree with TRBD1. V lost 1 base, J lost 7 bases, and 15 bases stayed unmatched. This CDR3 has 18 amino acids. Germline V gives CDR1 MGHRA, CDR2 YSYEKL. Here the CDR3 reads CASSQVPPGGQIMNTIYF. In DNA, the CDR3 is TGCGCCAGCAGCCAAGTACCCCCAGGGGGCCAGATCATGAACACCATATATTTT.

This clonotype came up many times. The chain employs TRBV19 and TRBJ1-1, with a weak D call TRBD1 (6 bases). The ends were cut back, 4 bases at V and 6 bases at J, with 6 bases in the middle. Germline CDR1 and CDR2: LNHDA and SQIVND (reference sequence). The CDR3 is 11 amino acids. The CDR3 here is CASSRTAEAFF. In nucleotides, the CDR3 is TGTGCCAGTAGTAGGACAGCTGAAGCTTTCTTT. The full variable domain, completed using reference TRBV19 and TRBJ1-1, is DGGITQSPKYLFRKEGQNVTLSCEQNLNHDAMYWYRQDPGQGLRLIYYSQIVNDFQKGDIAEGYSVSREKKESFPLTVTSAQKNPTAFYLCASSRTAEAFFGQGTRLTVV.

The V call is TRBV5-4, the J call TRBJ2-3; D call uncertain. The CDR3 length is 15 residues. Germline V CDR1 and CDR2: SGHNT, YYREEE (reference sequence). V lost 0 bases and J 4 bases, leaving 12 bases between the germline ends. This CDR3 is CASSLEGTWADTQYF. The CDR3 bases are TGTGCCAGCAGCTTGGAGGGAACGTGGGCAGATACGCAGTATTTT.

Many counts were recorded for this clonotype. The V call is TRBV25-1, the J call TRBJ1-1; 9 nucleotides match TRBD1. CDR3 length: 14 residues. Germline CDR1 reads MGHDK; CDR2 reads SYGVNS. Unmatched junction bases numbered 4, after V lost 7 bases and J lost 1 base. CDR3 loop: CASTGTGRNTEAFF. DNA of the CDR3: TGTGCCAGCACGGGGACAGGGAGGAACACTGAAGCTTTCTTT.

This clonotype is a singleton in its sample. This sequence joins TRBV12-3 or TRBV12-4 and TRBJ2-1; D unresolved. V lost 6 bases and J lost 6, with 15 bases in between. The length of the CDR3 is 14 residues. The CDR3 sequence: CASRGPRQINEQFF. The CDR3 DNA follows: TGTGCCAGCAGAGGACCTAGGCAGATCAATGAGCAGTTCTTC.

This clonotype occurred once. V usage is TRBV5-5 and J usage is TRBJ2-7; D gene unclear. CDR3 length: 13 amino acids. Trimming took 4 bases from V and 6 from J, leaving 14 bases between them. The germline V gene encodes CDR1 SGHKS and CDR2 YYEKEE (reference sequence). The CDR3 spells CASSRTQVGEQYF. CDR3 coding DNA: TGTGCCAGCAGCCGGACGCAGGTAGGCGAGCAGTACTTC.

V and J are TRBV6-5 and TRBJ2-3; 10 nucleotides line up with TRBD2. Per germline, CDR1 MNHEY and CDR2 SVGAGI. The CDR3 is 16 residues long. Losses at the gene ends were 2 bases for V and 0 bases for J; bases not matched to a gene: 2. The CDR3: CASSYMTSGSTDTQYF. Written as DNA, the CDR3 is TGTGCCAGCAGTTACATGACTAGCGGGAGCACAGATACGCAGTATTTT.

In this sample, this clonotype turned up many times. The V and J genes are TRBV28 and TRBJ2-1; no firm D call. CDR1 is MDHEN, CDR2 SYDVKM, per germline. The CDR3 spans 14 residues. V shed 4 bases and J shed 4 bases, with 11 bases lying between them. The CDR3 sequence is CASSSGRVYNEQFF. For the CDR3, the DNA is TGTGCCAGCAGTTCCGGACGGGTTTACAATGAGCAGTTCTTC. The full variable domain, its missing parts supplied by reference TRBV28 and TRBJ2-1, is DVKVTQSSRYLVKRTGEKVFLECVQDMDHENMFWYRQDPGLGLRLIYFSYDVKMKEKGDIPEGYSVSREKKERFSLILESASTNQTSMYLCASSSGRVYNEQFFGPGTRLTVL.